Detailed here is one T cell receptor (beta chain). The junction shows a germline mismatch at one end, possibly a read error. This sample is drawn from a study of T cells after yellow fever vaccination. Study summary: Preparation used SMART-Seq v4 Ultra Low Input for the low-cell-number fractions.

This CDR3 contains 15 residues. CDR1 is MNHEY and CDR2 is SVGAGI in the germline V gene. TCRdb recomputed calls from the 5' RACE reads with MiXCR, one row per CDR3 protein. The repertoire holds roughly 500,000 distinct CDR3 sequences, about 19% seen once, with approximately 14% in the top ten. This TCR was sampled from a man aged 30 to 45 who received the YFV17D yellow fever vaccine. The material was PBMCs, obtained 15 days after the yellow fever booster vaccination. The chain recombines TRBV6-5 with TRBJ2-3, with TRBD1 matching over 8 bases. In nucleotides, the CDR3 is TGTGCCAGCAGTTACTCCGGGACAGGCACCGATACGCAGTATTTT. This sequence encodes CASSYSGTGTDTQYF.